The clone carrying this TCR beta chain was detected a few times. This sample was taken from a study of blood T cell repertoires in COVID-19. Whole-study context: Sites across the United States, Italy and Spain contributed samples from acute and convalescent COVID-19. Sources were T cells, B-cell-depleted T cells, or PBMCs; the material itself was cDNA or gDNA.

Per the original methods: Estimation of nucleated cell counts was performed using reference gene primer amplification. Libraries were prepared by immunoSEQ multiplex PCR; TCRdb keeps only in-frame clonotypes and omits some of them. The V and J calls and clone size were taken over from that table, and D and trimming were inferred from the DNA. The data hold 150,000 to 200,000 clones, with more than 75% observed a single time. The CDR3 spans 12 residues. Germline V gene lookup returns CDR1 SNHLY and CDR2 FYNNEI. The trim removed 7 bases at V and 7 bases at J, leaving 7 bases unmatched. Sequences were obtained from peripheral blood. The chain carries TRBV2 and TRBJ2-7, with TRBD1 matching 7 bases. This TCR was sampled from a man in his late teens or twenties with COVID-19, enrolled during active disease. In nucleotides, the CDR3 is TGTGCCAGCATTGATCGACAGGGAGAGCAGTACTTC. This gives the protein CASIDRQGEQYF.